The 28 T cell receptor beta chains presented below share a single source sample, sequenced in a study of blood T cell repertoires in COVID-19. Data came from immunoSEQ multiplex PCR; TCRdb stores just in-frame clones and leaves some out. This table has hundreds of thousands of clones, 70% to 90% appearing once. The specimen sequenced was peripheral blood. Receptor source: a woman aged 25 to 45 with COVID-19, enrolled during active disease.

The chain links TRBV30 to TRBJ2-1; D is perhaps TRBD1 (5 bases). V was cut by 0 bases and J by 5 bases, with 11 bases left in between. The CDR3 consists of 14 residues. The germline CDR1 and CDR2 sequences are GTSNPN and SVGIG (reference sequence). CDR3 sequence: CAWSVQVYDNEQFF. As DNA, the CDR3 is TGTGCCTGGAGTGTACAGGTCTATGACAATGAGCAGTTCTTC. Filled out from reference TRBV30 and TRBJ2-1, the complete variable domain reads SQTIHQWPATLVQPVGSPLSLECTVEGTSNPNLYWYRQAAGRGLQLLFYSVGIGQISSEVPQNLSASRPQDRQFILSSKKLLLSDSGFYLCAWSVQVYDNEQFFGPGTRLTVL.

This clone was detected once. This chain connects TRBV28 to TRBJ2-7; 8 nucleotides agree with TRBD2. The length of the CDR3 is 14 residues. Germline V lookup: CDR1 MDHEN, CDR2 SYDVKM. With 6 bases clipped from V and 4 bases from J, the junction kept 8 bases outside the gene matches. As DNA, the CDR3 is TGTGCCAGCAGGGCAGCGGGAGACGGTTACGAGCAGTACGTC. This sequence encodes CASRAAGDGYEQYV.

The rearrangement joins TRBV19 to TRBJ2-5; 7 bases fit TRBD2. The germline CDR1 and CDR2 sequences are LNHDA and SQIVND (reference sequence). V lost 10 bases to trimming and J lost 0 bases; unmatched junction nucleotides: 8. The CDR3 consists of 14 residues. CDR3 residues: CATRAGWYQETQYF. The CDR3, as DNA: TGTGCCACCCGAGCGGGGTGGTACCAAGAGACCCAGTACTTC.

The chain links TRBV14 to TRBJ2-1; D remains ambiguous. The germline CDR1 and CDR2 sequences are SGHDN and FVKESK. V was clipped by 8 bases and J by 0 bases, with 11 bases between them. CDR3 length: 14 residues. The CDR3 sequence: CASSTPFSYNEQFF. CDR3 DNA: TGTGCCAGCTCAACACCTTTCTCCTACAATGAGCAGTTCTTC.

The V gene is TRBV28, the J gene TRBJ1-5; 7 bases fit TRBD1. The CDR3 is 15 amino acids. J was trimmed by 2 bases and V by 6 bases; bases with no gene match: 7. Germline V gives CDR1 MDHEN, CDR2 SYDVKM. The CDR3 spells CASRLRGLGNQPQHF. The CDR3 region has the DNA TGTGCCAGCAGGCTCAGGGGGTTGGGCAATCAGCCCCAGCATTTT.

This clone appeared a single time. The V and J genes are TRBV30 and TRBJ2-1, with 14 bases fitting TRBD2. Germline V CDR1 and CDR2: GTSNPN, SVGIG (reference sequence). The junction had 11 bases not matched to a gene; V was cut back by 4 bases and J by 15 bases. This CDR3 has 14 amino acids. In DNA form, the CDR3 reads TGTGCCTGGACCCCGACTAGCGGGAGGGAGCTCGCGTTCTTC. It encodes CAWTPTSGRELAFF.

J is TRBJ2-7 and V is TRBV6-5, with D possibly matching TRBD2 (6 bases). CDR1 MNHEY and CDR2 SVGAGI come from the germline V gene. This CDR3 spans 16 amino acids. V was shortened by 4 bases and J by 6 bases, with 22 bases between the two germline ends. The CDR3 loop reads CASSWRGRPISAEQYV. The DNA for the CDR3 is TGTGCCAGCAGTTGGAGGGGACGCCCTATAAGTGCCGAGCAGTACGTC.

This clone came up once. J is TRBJ2-7 and V is TRBV10-2; 7 nucleotides align to TRBD1. Germline values: CDR1 WSHSY, CDR2 SAAADI. V lost 8 bases to trimming and J lost 6 bases; unmatched junction nucleotides: 10. There are 13 residues in the CDR3. The CDR3 DNA reads TGCGCCAGCGGCCGGGACAGCCTCGCCGAGCAGTACGTC. Translated, it gives CASGRDSLAEQYV.

The V gene is TRBV28, the J gene TRBJ1-3; maybe TRBD1 (6 bases). Trimming shortened V by 10 bases and J by 0 bases, and 13 bases separated the two germline ends. This CDR3 region has 14 residues. Germline-derived CDR1 and CDR2 are MDHEN and SYDVKM. The CDR3, as DNA: TGTGCCATACAGCAGGGGCACTCTGGAAACACCATATATTTT. Translated, it gives CAIQQGHSGNTIYF.

V and J are TRBV9 and TRBJ2-7, with TRBD1 as a possible D gene (5 bases). V dropped 4 bases and J dropped 2 bases, with 19 bases sitting between them. The CDR3 totals 16 residues. CDR1 is SGDLS, CDR2 YYNGEE, per germline. The CDR3: CASSPRSGLGTYEQYF. In nucleotides, the CDR3 is TGTGCCAGCAGCCCGAGGTCAGGGTTAGGGACCTACGAGCAGTACTTC.

The chain uses TRBV2 and TRBJ1-2; D is unresolved. The germline CDR1 and CDR2 sequences are SNHLY and FYNNEI. Trimming stripped 4 bases from V and 4 bases from J, with 7 bases between. The CDR3 length is 12 residues. Here the CDR3 reads CASSGAVYGYTF. Written as DNA, the CDR3 is TGTGCCAGCAGTGGGGCAGTCTATGGCTACACCTTC.

This clone was detected only a few times. The rearrangement links TRBV11-3 to TRBJ1-5, with 7 bases that match TRBD1. The CDR3 covers 13 residues. The germline CDR1 and CDR2 sequences are SGHNT and YENEEA. V was clipped by 4 bases and J by 8 bases; unmatched bases: 5. The CDR3 protein is CASSYRGTEPQHF. CDR3 sequence (DNA): TGTGCCAGCAGCTACAGGGGAACGGAGCCCCAGCATTTT.

This chain uses TRBV3-1 (or the pseudogene TRBV3-2) with TRBJ2-7, with D perhaps matching TRBD2 (6 bases). This CDR3 has 18 amino acids. From germline, CDR1 is LGHDT and CDR2 YNNKEL (reference sequence). Trimming took 3 bases from V and 2 from J, leaving 23 bases between them. The CDR3 loop is CASSQAGTPLYDPYEQYV. CDR3 DNA: TGTGCCAGCAGCCAGGCCGGGACTCCGCTCTATGACCCCTACGAGCAGTACGTC.

This sequence joins TRBV27 and TRBJ1-2; D is possibly TRBD1 (6 bases). Deletions cut 4 bases from V and 0 bases from J, with 12 bases between. Germline V CDR1 and CDR2: MNHEY, SMNVEV (reference sequence). The CDR3 sequence is 15 residues long. DNA for the CDR3: TGTGCCAGCAGTTCCGGGGGGCGAGCTAACTATGGCTACACCTTC. Amino acids: CASSSGGRANYGYTF.

V is TRBV2 and J is TRBJ2-1; a weak D match, TRBD2 (6 bases). Germline CDR1 is SNHLY and CDR2 is FYNNEI. Trimming stripped 4 bases from V and 5 bases from J, with 27 bases between. The CDR3 is made up of 19 amino acids. The CDR3 nucleotides read TGTGCCAGCAGTGGTCCGGGTAACTTTCAACCGGGAGCGGACAATGAGCAGTTCTTC. Encoded protein: CASSGPGNFQPGADNEQFF.

The chain links TRBV9 to TRBJ1-2; weak D call: TRBD1 (5 bases). The CDR3 is 13 residues long. V lost 0 bases to trimming and J lost 8 bases, with 11 bases between them. CDR1 is SGDLS and CDR2 is YYNGEE in the germline V gene. The CDR3 DNA is TGTGCCAGCAGCGTAGATGGGGCGTACGGCTACACCTTC. Residues: CASSVDGAYGYTF.

This clone was observed a single time. The chain combines TRBV6-5 with TRBJ1-4; D remains unclear. Germline V lookup: CDR1 MNHEY, CDR2 SVGAGI. With 4 bases removed from V and 4 bases from J, the gap between germline ends came to 10 bases. The CDR3 contains 14 residues. CDR3 sequence reads: CASSLSGNNEKLFF. The CDR3 DNA follows: TGTGCCAGCAGTTTATCCGGGAATAATGAAAAACTGTTTTTT.

This sequence joins TRBV27 and TRBJ1-2, with no clear D. The CDR3 is 14 amino acids. Germline V gives CDR1 MNHEY, CDR2 SMNVEV (reference sequence). Trimming shortened V by 2 bases and J by 3 bases, and 10 bases separated the two germline ends. This CDR3 is CASSLAAGDYGYTF. In nucleotides, the CDR3 is TGTGCCAGCAGTTTAGCGGCCGGGGACTATGGCTACACCTTC.

This chain uses TRBV3-1 (or the pseudogene TRBV3-2) with TRBJ2-3; 10 bases match TRBD2. The CDR3 sequence is 16 residues long. Trimming removed 4 bases from V and 2 bases from J; junction bases left unmatched: 6. Germline CDR1 LGHDT, CDR2 YNNKEL (reference sequence). The DNA for the CDR3 is TGTGCCAGCAGCCCCTATAGCGGGGGGCTCACAGATACGCAGTATTTT. Protein: CASSPYSGGLTDTQYF.

The chain joins TRBV5-1 to TRBJ2-1, with 9 bases that match TRBD2. The V segment lost 4 bases and the J segment 0 bases; nucleotides outside the gene matches: 8. Germline assignment: CDR1 SGHRS and CDR2 YFSETQ. CDR3 length: 17 residues. DNA for the CDR3: TGCGCCAGCAGCGCACGCAGACTAGCGGCCTCCTACAATGAGCAGTTCTTC. Its translation is CASSARRLAASYNEQFF. Based on the CDR3 plus reference TRBV5-1 and TRBJ2-1, the full variable domain is KAGVTQTPRYLIKTRGQQVTLSCSPISGHRSVSWYQQTPGQGLQFLFEYFSETQRNKGNFPGRFSGRQFSNSRSEMNVSTLELGDSALYLCASSARRLAASYNEQFFGPGTRLTVL.

The chain couples TRBV4-1 to TRBJ1-2; tentative D call: TRBD1 (6 bases). The CDR3 contains 15 residues. The germline gives CDR1 MGHRA, CDR2 YSYEKL. Trimming removed 0 bases from V and 5 bases from J, with 13 bases in between. The CDR3 coding sequence is TGCGCCAGCAGCCAAGAAGACAGGATAAATTATGGCTACACCTTC. Its translation: CASSQEDRINYGYTF.

The gene calls are TRBV4-2 and TRBJ2-7; TRBD2 matches at 9 bases. The V gene's germline CDR1 is LGHNA and CDR2 YNFKEQ. V dropped 0 bases and J dropped 2; count of bases not matched to a gene: 5. This CDR3 is built from 16 residues. The CDR3 nucleotides are TGTGCCAGCAGCCAAGACGGCAGCGGGGGGACCTACGAGCAGTACTTC. This translates into CASSQDGSGGTYEQYF.

This chain uses TRBV28 with TRBJ1-3; no reliable D call. Looked up from germline, CDR1 is MDHEN and CDR2 is SYDVKM. Trimming shortened V by 7 bases and J by 4 bases, and 20 bases separated the two germline ends. The CDR3 spans 16 residues. This CDR3 reads CASTPSGGLSGNTIYF. CDR3 nucleotides: TGTGCCAGCACCCCATCAGGTGGTCTCTCAGGAAACACCATATATTTT. Complete variable domain (other parts from reference TRBV28 and TRBJ1-3): DVKVTQSSRYLVKRTGEKVFLECVQDMDHENMFWYRQDPGLGLRLIYFSYDVKMKEKGDIPEGYSVSREKKERFSLILESASTNQTSMYLCASTPSGGLSGNTIYFGEGSWLTVV.

The rearrangement joins TRBV20-1 to TRBJ1-1, with TRBD1 matching 7 bases. Germline assignment: CDR1 DFQATT and CDR2 SNEGSKA (reference sequence). The CDR3 runs 13 residues. V shed 3 bases, J shed 3 bases, and the junction held 4 bases outside the gene matches. DNA of the CDR3: TGCAGTGCTAGTAGACAGGGCTACACTGAAGCTTTCTTT. It codes for CSASRQGYTEAFF.

This clone has a handful of counts. V is TRBV28 and J is TRBJ1-6; 9 bases agree with TRBD1. The CDR3 sequence is 15 residues long. Germline CDR1 is MDHEN and CDR2 is SYDVKM. V lost 6 bases and J lost 8; bases outside the gene matches: 8. The CDR3 nucleotides read TGTGCCAGCAGCCTCACGGACAGGGGAGATTCACCCCTCCACTTT. Its translation: CASSLTDRGDSPLHF.

V usage is TRBV7-6 and J usage is TRBJ1-2, with no clear D. The germline V gene has CDR1 SGHVS and CDR2 FNYEAQ. Trimming took off 4 bases at V and 0 bases at J, with 15 bases between the two ends. The CDR3 is 16 residues long. The DNA for the CDR3 is TGTGCCAGCAGCTCCGTCGGGGTGGTGGCTAACTATGGCTACACCTTC. Translated: CASSSVGVVANYGYTF.

The chain uses TRBV29-1 and TRBJ2-1; D not resolved. The V gene's germline CDR1 is SQVTM and CDR2 ANQGSEA. V gave up 3 bases and J gave up 8 bases, with 11 bases separating them. This CDR3 is built from 12 residues. The CDR3 is CSVERLNDEQFF. The CDR3 bases are TGCAGCGTTGAGCGCCTAAACGATGAGCAGTTCTTC.

The chain couples TRBV19 to TRBJ1-5; tentatively, D is TRBD1 (5 bases). The CDR3 extends over 13 amino acids. In germline, CDR1 is LNHDA, CDR2 SQIVND (reference sequence). Trimming pared 3 bases from V and 6 bases from J, leaving 9 bases between. CDR3: CASSIPGFQPQHF. The CDR3 DNA is TGTGCCAGTAGTATTCCAGGGTTTCAGCCCCAGCATTTT.